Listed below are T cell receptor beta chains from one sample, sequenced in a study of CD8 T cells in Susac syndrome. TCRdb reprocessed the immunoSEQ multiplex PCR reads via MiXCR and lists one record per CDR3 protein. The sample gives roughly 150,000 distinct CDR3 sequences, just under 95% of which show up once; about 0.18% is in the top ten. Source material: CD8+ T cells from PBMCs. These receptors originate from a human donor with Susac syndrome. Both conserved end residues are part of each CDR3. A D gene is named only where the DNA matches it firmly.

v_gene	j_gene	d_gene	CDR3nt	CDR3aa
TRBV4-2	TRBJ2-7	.	TGTGCCAGCAGCCACAATCAAGACAGATTGAGGCAGTACTTC	CASSHNQDRLRQYF
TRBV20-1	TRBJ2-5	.	TGCAGTGCTAGATCCCTCGGGCCCCCGGAGACCCAGTACTTC	CSARSLGPPETQYF
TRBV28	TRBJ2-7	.	TGTGCCAGCACTCTCCGCGGGGCGCACTACGAGCAGTACTTC	CASTLRGAHYEQYF
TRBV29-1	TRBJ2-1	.	TGCAGCGCGCTCGCTAGCTCCTACAATGAGCAGTTCTTC	CSALASSYNEQFF
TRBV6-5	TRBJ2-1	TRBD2	TGTGCCAGCAGTTACGGACTAGCCAATGAGCAGTTCTTC	CASSYGLANEQFF
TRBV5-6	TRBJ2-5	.	TGTGCCAGCAGCTTGGGCGGCGAACAAGAGACCCAGTACTTC	CASSLGGEQETQYF
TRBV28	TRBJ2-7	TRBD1	TGTGCCAGCAGTCCCGACCCACAGGGGTCCGAGCAGTACTTC	CASSPDPQGSEQYF
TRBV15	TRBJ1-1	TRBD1	TGTGCCACCAGCGCAGACAGGGAAGAGAACACTGAAGCTTTCTTT	CATSADREENTEAFF
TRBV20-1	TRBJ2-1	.	TGCAGTGCTAGGCCCTTCGGGAATGAGCAGTTCTTC	CSARPFGNEQFF
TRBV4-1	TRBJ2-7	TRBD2	TGCGCCAGCAGCCAAGAGCCAAGCGGGAAGACCAACTCCTACTACGAGCAGTACTTC	CASSQEPSGKTNSYYEQYF
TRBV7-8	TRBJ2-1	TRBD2	TGTGCCAGCAGCTTAGGGACTAGGACCTTTGGCAATGAGCAGTTCTTC	CASSLGTRTFGNEQFF
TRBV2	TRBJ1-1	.	TGTGCCAGCGAGAAGACCGGAGCTTTCTTT	CASEKTGAFF
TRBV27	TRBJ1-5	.	TGTGCCAGCAAAACAGGCATGGGGCCCCAGCATTTT	CASKTGMGPQHF
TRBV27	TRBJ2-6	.	TGTGCCAGCAGTAACTGGCTAGGGCAGGAGGCCAACGTCCTGACTTTC	CASSNWLGQEANVLTF
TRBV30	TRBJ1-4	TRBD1	TGTGCCTGGAGTGTAAAGGCGGGACAGGGAGAAAAACTGTTTTTT	CAWSVKAGQGEKLFF